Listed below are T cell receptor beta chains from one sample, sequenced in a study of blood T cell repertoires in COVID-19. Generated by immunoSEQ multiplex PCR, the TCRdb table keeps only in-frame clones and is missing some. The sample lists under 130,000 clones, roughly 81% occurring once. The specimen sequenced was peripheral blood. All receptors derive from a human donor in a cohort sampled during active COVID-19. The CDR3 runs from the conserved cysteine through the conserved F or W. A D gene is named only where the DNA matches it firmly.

CASSPRGLAGGRSTGELFF	19	TRBV3-1/TRBV3-2	TRBJ2-2	TRBD2
CASSHRAGETQYF	13	TRBV28	TRBJ2-5	NA
CASSRAGGSNSEAFF	15	TRBV5-1	TRBJ1-1	NA
CASSPLGRGSEQFF	14	TRBV7-2	TRBJ2-1	TRBD2
CASSSGRGGYTEAFF	15	TRBV5-4	TRBJ1-1	NA
CASSIYREDSPLHF	14	TRBV28	TRBJ1-6	NA
CAWASSTTEAFF	12	TRBV30	TRBJ1-1	NA
CASSPPGLDTQYF	13	TRBV6-5	TRBJ2-3	NA
CASSAAGNRYEQYF	14	TRBV11-2	TRBJ2-7	NA
CASSLSGGSYEQYF	14	TRBV5-1	TRBJ2-7	NA
CASSLRRGNTEAFF	14	TRBV4-1	TRBJ1-1	NA
CASSFGQEINEQFF	14	TRBV27	TRBJ2-1	TRBD1
CASTLQGIDYGYTF	14	TRBV7-2	TRBJ1-2	NA
CATSYRGSYEQYF	13	TRBV24-1	TRBJ2-7	TRBD1
CASSETWGGSYNEQFF	16	TRBV6-1	TRBJ2-1	TRBD2
CASSGDRVLDYGYTF	15	TRBV2	TRBJ1-2	TRBD1
CASRIDSSTGELFF	14	TRBV5-4	TRBJ2-2	NA
CASSYSEGSGNTIYF	15	TRBV6-5	TRBJ1-3	NA
CASSQQSDTQYF	12	TRBV11-3	TRBJ2-3	NA
CASSQDWGTGWEKLFF	16	TRBV4-1	TRBJ1-4	TRBD1
CASSLHGTGSYGYTF	15	TRBV7-2	TRBJ1-2	TRBD1
CASSGSGLWEQYF	13	TRBV2	TRBJ2-7	NA
CASSPGGVMQDGYTF	15	TRBV7-9	TRBJ1-2	NA
CASEKVTVYQETQYF	15	TRBV6-5	TRBJ2-5	NA
CSVDGGASDTQYF	13	TRBV29-1	TRBJ2-3	TRBD2
CASSFRTSSDTQYF	14	TRBV9	TRBJ2-3	TRBD2
CASSPRATAQNDTEAFF	17	TRBV4-1	TRBJ1-1	NA
CATSRGGGIETQYF	14	TRBV15	TRBJ2-5	NA
CASNNGAGNTIYF	13	TRBV28	TRBJ1-3	NA
CASSQRTGGAANEQFF	16	TRBV5-1	TRBJ2-1	TRBD1
CASSIGLAGSTDTQYF	16	TRBV5-1	TRBJ2-3	TRBD2
CASSLSRVTEAFF	13	TRBV7-3	TRBJ1-1	NA
CSASWGSYGGYTF	13	TRBV20-1	TRBJ1-2	NA
CASSPGTGSGSTEAFF	16	TRBV7-9	TRBJ1-1	TRBD1
CASSLERTGPNTGELFF	17	TRBV5-1	TRBJ2-2	TRBD1